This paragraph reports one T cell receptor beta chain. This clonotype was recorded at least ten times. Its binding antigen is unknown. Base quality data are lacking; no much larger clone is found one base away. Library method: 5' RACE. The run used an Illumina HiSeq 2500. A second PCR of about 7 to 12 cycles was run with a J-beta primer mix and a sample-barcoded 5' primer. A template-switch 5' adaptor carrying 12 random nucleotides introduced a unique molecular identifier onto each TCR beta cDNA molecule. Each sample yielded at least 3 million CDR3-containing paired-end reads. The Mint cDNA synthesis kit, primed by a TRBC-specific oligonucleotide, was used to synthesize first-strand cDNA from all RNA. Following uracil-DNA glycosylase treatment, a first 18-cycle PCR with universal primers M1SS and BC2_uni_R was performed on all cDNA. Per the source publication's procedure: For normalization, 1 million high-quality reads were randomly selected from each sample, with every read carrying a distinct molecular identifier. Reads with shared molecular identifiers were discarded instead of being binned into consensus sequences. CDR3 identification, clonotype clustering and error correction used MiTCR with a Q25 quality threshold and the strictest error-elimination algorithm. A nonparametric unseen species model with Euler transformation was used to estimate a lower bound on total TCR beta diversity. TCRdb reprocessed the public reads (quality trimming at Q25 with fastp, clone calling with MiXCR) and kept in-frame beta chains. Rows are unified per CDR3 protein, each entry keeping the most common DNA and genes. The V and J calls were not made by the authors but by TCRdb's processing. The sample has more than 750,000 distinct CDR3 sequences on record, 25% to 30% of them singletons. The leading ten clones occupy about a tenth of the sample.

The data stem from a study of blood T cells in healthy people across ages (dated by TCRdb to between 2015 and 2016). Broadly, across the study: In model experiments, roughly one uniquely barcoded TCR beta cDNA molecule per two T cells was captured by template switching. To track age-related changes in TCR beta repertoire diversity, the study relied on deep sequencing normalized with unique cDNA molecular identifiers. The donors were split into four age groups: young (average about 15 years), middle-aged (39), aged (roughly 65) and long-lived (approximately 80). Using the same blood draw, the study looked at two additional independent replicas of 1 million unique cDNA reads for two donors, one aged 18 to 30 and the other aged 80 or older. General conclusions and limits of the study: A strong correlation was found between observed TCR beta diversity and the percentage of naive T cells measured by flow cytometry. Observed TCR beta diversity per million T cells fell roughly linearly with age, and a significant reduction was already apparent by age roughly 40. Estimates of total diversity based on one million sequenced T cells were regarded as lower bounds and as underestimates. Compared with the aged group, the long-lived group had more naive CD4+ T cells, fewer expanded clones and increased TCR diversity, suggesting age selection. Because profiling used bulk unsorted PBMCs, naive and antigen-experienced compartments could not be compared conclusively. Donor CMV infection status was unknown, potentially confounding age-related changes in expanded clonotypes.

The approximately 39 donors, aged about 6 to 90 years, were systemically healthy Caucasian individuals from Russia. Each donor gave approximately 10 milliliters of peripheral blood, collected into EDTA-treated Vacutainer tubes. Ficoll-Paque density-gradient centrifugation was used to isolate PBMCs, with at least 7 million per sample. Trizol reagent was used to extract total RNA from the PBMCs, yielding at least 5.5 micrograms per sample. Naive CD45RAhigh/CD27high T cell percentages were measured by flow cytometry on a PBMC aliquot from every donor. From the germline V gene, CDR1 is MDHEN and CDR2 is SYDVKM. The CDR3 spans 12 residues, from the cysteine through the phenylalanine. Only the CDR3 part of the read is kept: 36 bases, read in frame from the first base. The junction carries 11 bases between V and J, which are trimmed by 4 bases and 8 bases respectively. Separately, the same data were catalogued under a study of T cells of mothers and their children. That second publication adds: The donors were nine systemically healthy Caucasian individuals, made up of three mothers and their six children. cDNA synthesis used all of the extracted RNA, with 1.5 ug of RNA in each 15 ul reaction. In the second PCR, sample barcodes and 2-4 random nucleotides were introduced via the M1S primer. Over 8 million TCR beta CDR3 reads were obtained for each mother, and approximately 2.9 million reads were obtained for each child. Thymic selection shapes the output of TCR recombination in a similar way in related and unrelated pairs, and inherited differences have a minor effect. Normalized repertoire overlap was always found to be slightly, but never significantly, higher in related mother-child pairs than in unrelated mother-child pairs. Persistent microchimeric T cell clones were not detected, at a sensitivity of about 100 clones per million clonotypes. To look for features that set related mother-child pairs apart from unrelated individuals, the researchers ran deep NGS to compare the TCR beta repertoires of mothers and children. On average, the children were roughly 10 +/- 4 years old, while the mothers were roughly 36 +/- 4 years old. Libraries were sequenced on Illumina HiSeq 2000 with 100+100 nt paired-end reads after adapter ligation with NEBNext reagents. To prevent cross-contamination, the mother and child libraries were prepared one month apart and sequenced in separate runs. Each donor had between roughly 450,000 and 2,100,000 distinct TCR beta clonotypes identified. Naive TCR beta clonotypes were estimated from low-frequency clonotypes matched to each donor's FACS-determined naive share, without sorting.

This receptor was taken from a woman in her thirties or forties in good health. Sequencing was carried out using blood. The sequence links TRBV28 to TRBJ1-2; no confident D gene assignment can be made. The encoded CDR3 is CASSSPPRGYTF. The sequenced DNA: TGTGCCAGCAGTTCCCCCCCGAGGGGCTACACCTTC.